The 31 T cell receptor beta chains listed next were all sequenced from one sample in a study of T cell responses to AZD1222 COVID-19 vaccine. TCRdb keeps only in-frame clones here, not all; method: immunoSEQ multiplex PCR. The data contain some 110,000 clones, about 92% of them singletons. The sample in question was peripheral blood, obtained on day 0 of AZD1222 vaccination. These TCRs come from an adult in good health.

The chain joins TRBV28 to TRBJ2-7, with 7 bases aligning to TRBD2. The CDR3 consists of 15 residues. CDR1 MDHEN and CDR2 SYDVKM come from the germline V gene. The V segment lost 3 bases and the J segment 1 base; nucleotides outside the gene matches: 6. Here the CDR3 DNA reads TGTGCCAGCAGTTTTCCTCCGGGACTATCCTACGAGCAGTACTTC. Protein: CASSFPPGLSYEQYF.

This clone turned up a few times. The rearrangement uses TRBV7-9 and TRBJ2-2; 11 bases are a match to TRBD2. The germline V gene encodes CDR1 SEHNR and CDR2 FQNEAQ (reference sequence). This CDR3 has 17 residues. Unmatched junction bases numbered 4, after V lost 4 bases and J lost 0 bases. CDR3 in amino acids: CASSSRLAGTNTGELFF. The CDR3 nucleotides read TGTGCCAGCAGCTCCAGACTAGCGGGAACGAACACCGGGGAGCTGTTTTTT.

V and J are TRBV10-3 and TRBJ1-1; a possible D gene is TRBD1 (5 bases). V lost 3 bases, J lost 7 bases, and 12 bases lay in between. The germline V gene encodes CDR1 ENHRY and CDR2 SYGVKD. This CDR3 is built from 13 residues. The CDR3 DNA follows: TGTGCCATCAGTGAAAGGGGTTATAATGAAGCTTTCTTT. This gives the protein CAISERGYNEAFF.

This rearrangement joins TRBV18 to TRBJ1-4; D is uncertain. The CDR3 sequence is 13 residues long. CDR1 and CDR2 from the germline V gene are KGHSH and LQKENI. V was shortened by 2 bases and J by 8 bases, with 9 bases between the two germline ends. CDR3 nucleotides: TGTGCCAGCTCACCAGCAGGAGGGGAAAAACTGTTTTTT. The encoded protein is CASSPAGGEKLFF. The full variable domain, with the rest looked up from reference TRBV18 and TRBJ1-4, is NAGVMQNPRHLVRRRGQEARLRCSPMKGHSHVYWYRQLPEEGLKFMVYLQKENIIDESGMPKERFSAEFPKEGPSILRIQQVVRGDSAAYFCASSPAGGEKLFFGSGTQLSVL.

The chain has TRBV15 and TRBJ2-1; 7 bases fit TRBD2. The V gene end was trimmed by 0 bases and the J gene end by 4 bases; junction bases not matched to a gene: 3. The V gene's germline CDR1 is LNHNV and CDR2 YYDKDF (reference sequence). The CDR3 runs 15 residues. The CDR3 region has the DNA TGTGCCACCAGCAGAGATCTAGCGGTTTACAATGAGCAGTTCTTC. Translating it yields CATSRDLAVYNEQFF.

The V and J genes are TRBV19 and TRBJ1-1, with 7 bases aligning to TRBD1. V gave up 3 bases and J gave up 5 bases; unmatched junction bases: 9. CDR3 length: 15 residues. Germline V gene lookup returns CDR1 LNHDA and CDR2 SQIVND (reference sequence). DNA for the CDR3: TGTGCCAGTAGTATCATCGGAGGGGGCGGAACTGAAGCTTTCTTT. Translation: CASSIIGGGGTEAFF.

The J gene is TRBJ2-7, the V gene TRBV12-2. TRBV12-2 is a known pseudogene. This CDR3 spans 8 amino acids. CDR3 region: CASGEQYF. CDR3 bases: TGTGCAAGTGGCGAGCAGTACTTC.

The V and J genes are TRBV18 and TRBJ1-2, with 10 bases aligning to TRBD1. Looked up from germline, CDR1 is KGHSH and CDR2 is LQKENI. V shed 6 bases, J shed 8 bases, and the junction held 9 bases outside the gene matches. The CDR3 has 14 residues. The CDR3 protein is CASSSAGQGVGYTF. The CDR3 DNA reads TGTGCCAGCTCTTCAGCCGGACAGGGGGTGGGCTACACCTTC.

This clone showed up just once. The chain recombines TRBV6-5 with TRBJ2-7, with TRBD1 identical over 9 bases. CDR1 and CDR2 from the germline V gene are MNHEY and SVGAGI. This CDR3 has 14 amino acids. The trim removed 8 bases at V and 5 bases at J, leaving 10 bases unmatched. CDR3 residues: CASALRTGVDEQYF. The CDR3 DNA sequence: TGTGCCAGCGCTTTAAGGACAGGGGTTGACGAGCAGTACTTC.

In the case of this clone: Sequence at one end of the junction differs from germline and may be a read error. The gene calls are TRBV7-9 and TRBJ1-2; D might be TRBD1 (6 bases). CDR1 and CDR2 from the germline V gene are SEHNR and FQNEAQ (reference sequence). The CDR3 covers 11 residues. CDR3 sequence (DNA): TGTGCCAGCACCTTAGGACAGGGCTACACCTTC. Translated, it gives CASTLGQGYTF.

The V call is TRBV2, the J call TRBJ2-3, with 8 bases matching TRBD2. Germline V gene sequence: CDR1 SNHLY, CDR2 FYNNEI. V was clipped by 1 base and J by 2 bases; unmatched bases: 5. CDR3 length: 16 amino acids. This CDR3 reads CASSEGAAGVTDTQYF. As DNA, the CDR3 is TGTGCCAGCAGTGAAGGAGCAGCGGGAGTCACAGATACGCAGTATTTT.

The gene calls are TRBV11-2 and TRBJ1-1; D remains unclear. The CDR3 is 16 residues long. The ends were cut back, 1 base at V and 0 bases at J, with 12 bases in the middle. The germline V gene has CDR1 SGHAT and CDR2 FQNNGV. The CDR3 sequence: CASSLVPGAMNTEAFF. The CDR3, as DNA: TGTGCCAGCAGCTTAGTTCCAGGAGCGATGAACACTGAAGCTTTCTTT. Combining the CDR3 with reference TRBV11-2 and TRBJ1-1 gives the whole variable domain EAGVAQSPRYKIIEKRQSVAFWCNPISGHATLYWYQQILGQGPKLLIQFQNNGVVDDSQLPKDRFSAERLKGVDSTLKIQPAKLEDSAVYLCASSLVPGAMNTEAFFGQGTRLTVV.

The rearrangement joins TRBV21-1 to TRBJ1-1; TRBD1, the D gene given by the table, was not confirmed from the DNA. TRBV21-1 is a documented pseudogene. The CDR3 loop spans 16 amino acids. The CDR3 is CASSKGGRGLNTEAFF. The CDR3 coding sequence is TGTGCCAGCAGCAAAGGAGGAAGGGGGCTGAACACTGAAGCTTTCTTT.

The CDR3 nucleotides read TGTGCCAGTAGTACGACCGGGGGCAGCGGGACCGACTACGAGCAGTACTTC. Translated, it gives CASSTTGGSGTDYEQYF. The chain employs TRBV19 and TRBJ2-7, with a possible D match to TRBD2 (7 bases). The CDR3 sequence is 17 residues long. The germline V and J ends were trimmed by 4 bases and 3 bases, with 22 bases remaining between them. Germline V lookup: CDR1 LNHDA, CDR2 SQIVND (reference sequence). Full variable domain (remainder filled in from reference TRBV19 and TRBJ2-7): DGGITQSPKYLFRKEGQNVTLSCEQNLNHDAMYWYRQDPGQGLRLIYYSQIVNDFQKGDIAEGYSVSREKKESFPLTVTSAQKNPTAFYLCASSTTGGSGTDYEQYFGPGTRLTVT.

The V gene is TRBV24-1, the J gene TRBJ1-5; D is undetermined. Germline V gene lookup returns CDR1 KGHDR and CDR2 SFDVKD. V was clipped by 2 bases and J by 11 bases, with 9 bases between them. This CDR3 has 12 residues. CDR3 nucleotide sequence: TGTGCCACCAGTGATTCTGGGCAGGCCCAGCATTTT. Its translation is CATSDSGQAQHF.

The chain recombines TRBV3-1 (or the pseudogene TRBV3-2) with TRBJ1-2; the D is unclear. The CDR3 is 11 residues long. The germline V and J ends were trimmed by 4 bases and 8 bases, with 8 bases remaining between them. Germline V lookup: CDR1 LGHDT, CDR2 YNNKEL (reference sequence). The CDR3 DNA is TGTGCCAGCAGCCTCGGCGGGGGCTACACCTTC. It is translated as CASSLGGGYTF.

The rearrangement links TRBV12-3 or TRBV12-4 to TRBJ1-5; a weak D match, TRBD1 (5 bases). V lost 5 bases, J lost 9 bases, and 8 bases lay in between. The CDR3 sequence is 11 residues long. For the CDR3, the DNA is TGTGCCAGCAGTGCCACAGGGCCCCAGCATTTT. Translation: CASSATGPQHF.

The V gene is TRBV18, the J gene TRBJ2-5; the match to TRBD2 covers 7 bases. From germline, CDR1 is KGHSH and CDR2 LQKENI. V gave up 4 bases and J gave up 5 bases; unmatched junction bases: 7. The CDR3 totals 14 residues. In DNA form, the CDR3 reads TGTGCCAGCTCACGGGGCGGGAGTGGTGAGACCCAGTACTTC. This encodes CASSRGGSGETQYF.

This chain joins TRBV19 and TRBJ1-2; D is possibly TRBD1 (6 bases). V was cut by 5 bases and J by 1 base, with 14 bases left in between. The CDR3 is made up of 15 amino acids. Germline CDR1 reads LNHDA; CDR2 reads SQIVND (reference sequence). The CDR3 sequence: CASSDGQFINYGYTF. In nucleotides, the CDR3 is TGTGCCAGTAGTGACGGACAGTTTATTAACTATGGCTACACCTTC.

V usage is TRBV30 and J usage is TRBJ2-2, with TRBD1 matching over 11 bases. The CDR3 spans 15 residues. Germline CDR1 GTSNPN, CDR2 SVGIG (reference sequence). J gave up 5 bases and V 2 bases, and 4 bases lay outside the gene matches. The CDR3 loop is CAWSPGTGGTGELFF. In DNA, the CDR3 is TGTGCCTGGAGTCCCGGGACAGGGGGAACCGGGGAGCTGTTTTTT.

The V and J genes are TRBV9 and TRBJ1-2; TRBD1 is a possible D gene (5 bases). CDR3 size: 14 residues. Germline V lookup: CDR1 SGDLS, CDR2 YYNGEE. V was trimmed by 0 bases and J by 7 bases, leaving 13 bases between them. The CDR3 nucleotides read TGTGCCAGCAGCGTAGAGGGCAGGGTCGGTGGCTACACCTTC. As protein: CASSVEGRVGGYTF.

The V call is TRBV28, the J call TRBJ1-1; no definite D call. The CDR3 sequence is 12 residues long. Germline CDR1 reads MDHEN; CDR2 reads SYDVKM. The V end lost 3 bases, the J end lost 4 bases, and 6 bases lay between the germline ends. DNA for the CDR3: TGTGCCAGCAGTTTGCGAACCACTGAAGCTTTCTTT. It translates to CASSLRTTEAFF.

The rearrangement joins TRBV12-3 or TRBV12-4 to TRBJ2-7; tentative D call: TRBD2 (6 bases). V lost 7 bases to trimming and J lost 6 bases, with 13 bases between them. The CDR3 is 12 residues long. The CDR3 coding sequence is TGTGCCAGCATGGCGGGATGGTCCGAGCAGTACTTC. It yields the protein CASMAGWSEQYF.

The V call is TRBV4-1, the J call TRBJ2-7; D is ambiguous. The germline V and J ends were trimmed by 0 bases and 0 bases, with 15 bases remaining between them. CDR1 is MGHRA and CDR2 is YSYEKL in the germline V gene. The CDR3 covers 17 residues. As DNA, the CDR3 is TGCGCCAGCAGCCAAGATAGTTCGACTCTCGCCTCCTACGAGCAGTACTTC. It encodes CASSQDSSTLASYEQYF.

The chain employs TRBV19 and TRBJ2-7, with 9 bases fitting TRBD1. This CDR3 is built from 13 residues. Germline V gives CDR1 LNHDA, CDR2 SQIVND (reference sequence). The V gene end was trimmed by 6 bases and the J gene end by 9 bases; junction bases not matched to a gene: 9. The CDR3 DNA is TGTGCCAGTAGACCACCACAGGGGGCAGGGCAGTACTTC. Amino acids: CASRPPQGAGQYF.

This clone appeared once. V and J are TRBV2 and TRBJ1-1, with D unclear. Deletions cut 2 bases from V and 1 base from J, with 11 bases between. CDR3 length equals 15 residues. CDR1 SNHLY and CDR2 FYNNEI come from the germline V gene. CDR3 sequence: CASSEPLHQNTEAFF. The CDR3, as DNA: TGTGCCAGCAGTGAACCCCTACATCAGAACACTGAAGCTTTCTTT.

This clone appeared a single time. This chain connects TRBV5-6 to TRBJ2-4, with TRBD1 as a possible D gene (7 bases). The CDR3 covers 18 residues. Trimming stripped 4 bases from V and 0 bases from J, with 20 bases between. The germline CDR1 and CDR2 sequences are SGHDT and YYEEEE. CDR3 sequence (DNA): TGTGCCAGCAGCCCCTATTGGAGGGGGCGAGTAGCCAAAAACATTCAGTACTTC. Amino acids: CASSPYWRGRVAKNIQYF. Based on the CDR3 plus reference TRBV5-6 and TRBJ2-4, the full variable domain is DAGVTQSPTHLIKTRGQQVTLRCSPKSGHDTVSWYQQALGQGPQFIFQYYEEEERQRGNFPDRFSGHQFPNYSSELNVNALLLGDSALYLCASSPYWRGRVAKNIQYFGAGTRLSVL.

The chain has TRBV21-1 and TRBJ1-2. TRBV21-1 has pseudogene status. The CDR3 is 13 residues long. This CDR3 reads CASSTGNYYGYTF. CDR3 in DNA: TGTGCCAGCAGCACTGGGAATTACTATGGCTACACCTTC.

The chain employs TRBV5-5 and TRBJ2-2; perhaps TRBD2 as D (6 bases). The V and J ends lost 4 bases and 6 bases respectively, with 25 bases between them. CDR3 length equals 18 residues. Looked up from germline, CDR1 is SGHKS and CDR2 is YYEKEE (reference sequence). The CDR3: CASSLRGGSATFSGELFF. For the CDR3, the DNA is TGTGCCAGCAGCCTACGTGGGGGGTCCGCGACCTTTTCCGGGGAGCTGTTTTTT.

This rearrangement joins TRBV15 to TRBJ1-4; D is undetermined. This CDR3 is 15 amino acids long. Per the germline V gene, CDR1 is LNHNV and CDR2 is YYDKDF (reference sequence). V lost 5 bases to trimming and J lost 10 bases, with 20 bases between them. DNA of the CDR3: TGTGCCACCAGCTCAGAAGGGATTAATGTTGGAAAACTGTTTTTT. This translates into CATSSEGINVGKLFF.

The chain carries TRBV5-1 and TRBJ2-1; D assignment may be TRBD1 or TRBD2 (7 bases each). Germline CDR1 is SGHRS and CDR2 is YFSETQ. V lost 10 bases, J lost 6 bases, and 20 bases lay in between. The CDR3 spans 14 residues. In DNA form, the CDR3 reads TGCGCCTCCAGGGGGGGCCTCTCGGTCAATGAGCAGTTCTTC. This sequence encodes CASRGGLSVNEQFF.